The clone carrying this T cell receptor (beta chain) was observed a few times. The sample originates from a study of beta chain features in type 1 diabetes. The germline V gene encodes CDR1 SQVTM and CDR2 ANQGSEA. CDR3 size: 14 residues. V shed 1 base and J shed 2 bases, with 11 bases lying between them. Expressed TCRB transcripts were sequenced, since all the RNA that had been isolated was reverse transcribed. The table came from immunoSEQ multiplex PCR; TCRdb's copy has only in-frame clones and leaves some out. The sample consists of under 900,000 clones, about a sixth of them appearing once. This sequence originates from a young woman in good health. Sequences were obtained from naive CD4+ T cells from blood. The chain carries TRBV29-1 and TRBJ1-1, with a possible D match to TRBD1 (5 bases). For the CDR3, the DNA is TGCAGCGTTGAAGTAAGGGGCCACAACACTGAAGCTTTCTTT. Translating gives CSVEVRGHNTEAFF.